This T cell receptor beta chain comes out of a study of cytomegalovirus exposure and HLA in healthy donors. The sample holds many counts of this clone. Its antigen is undetermined. A multiplex PCR was run with 60 Vbeta primers and 13 Jbeta primers. In the original processing: Approximately 11 million of the 80 million or so unique TCR beta chains counted in a later analysis were shared. The protocol was immunoSEQ multiplex PCR, while the TCRdb copy is restricted to in-frame clones and leaves out a portion. V, J and clone size are taken as reported in that table, and D and trimming were inferred from the DNA itself. The sample has about 150,000 clones; more than 7.5% are singletons. Study-wide results and limits: Across donors, most TCRs were seen rarely, yet some public ones were widespread.

What was sequenced was PBMCs. This clonotype originated in a man aged 50 to 59 in good health and CMV-seronegative.

CDR3 in amino acids: CASRGGAHEQYF. The CDR3 region has the DNA TGTGCCAGCAGAGGGGGGGCCCACGAGCAGTACTTC. V usage is TRBV6-5 and J usage is TRBJ2-7, with D perhaps TRBD2 (7 bases). Trimming removed 6 bases at V and 5 bases at J, with 11 bases between. In germline, CDR1 is MNHEY, CDR2 SVGAGI. This CDR3 contains 12 residues.